A selection of T cell receptor beta chains follows, all from one sample in a study of cytomegalovirus exposure and HLA in healthy donors. Some clones are missing from TCRdb's copy, which holds only in-frame ones; the method was immunoSEQ multiplex PCR. Recorded for this sample: 85,000 or so clones. The sequenced material came from PBMCs. The receptors come from a woman in her 30s in good health and CMV-seronegative. The CDR3 runs from the conserved cysteine through the conserved F or W. The D gene is left open where the match is weak.

V gene,J gene,D gene,CDR3 protein
TRBV5-4,TRBJ2-3,TRBD1,CASSFYRGTRTDTQYF
TRBV29-1,TRBJ2-7,-,CSVVSDASYEQYF
TRBV6-1,TRBJ2-1,TRBD2,CASSEVRGTSGAGQFF
TRBV4-1,TRBJ2-1,-,CASSQGLSSDNEQFF
TRBV27,TRBJ1-2,-,CASSPRTDHYGYTF
TRBV6-1,TRBJ2-7,TRBD1,CASTPDRGFDEQYF
TRBV5-1,TRBJ2-7,-,CASSPNPSGEQYF
TRBV11-2,TRBJ2-5,-,CASSKGVLETQYF
TRBV4-1,TRBJ2-1,-,CASSSSLSSYNEQFF
TRBV2,TRBJ2-5,TRBD2,CASSGGISGETQYF
TRBV4-2,TRBJ1-1,-,CASSQEHGASMGTEAFF
TRBV11-2,TRBJ1-1,-,CASRSNLNTEAFF
TRBV4-1,TRBJ1-2,-,CASSQVGRDYGYTF
TRBV6-5,TRBJ2-5,-,CASSYSGGRETQYF
TRBV2,TRBJ2-5,-,CASSEPPGTQYF
TRBV29-1,TRBJ1-5,TRBD1,CSVGQGINQPQHF
TRBV7-9,TRBJ2-3,TRBD2,CASSTWTSGGTDTQYF
TRBV6-1,TRBJ1-2,TRBD1,CASLQGGNSGYTF